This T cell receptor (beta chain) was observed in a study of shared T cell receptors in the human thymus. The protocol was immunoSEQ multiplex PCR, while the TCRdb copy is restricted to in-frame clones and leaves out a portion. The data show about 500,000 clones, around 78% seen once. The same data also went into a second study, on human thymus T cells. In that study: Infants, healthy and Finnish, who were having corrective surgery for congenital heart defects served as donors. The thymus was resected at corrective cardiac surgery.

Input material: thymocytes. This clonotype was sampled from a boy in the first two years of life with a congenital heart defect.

As DNA, the CDR3 is TGTGCCAGCAGTTTACGAGGGGCAGGGGGTTTGGGGCAGTACTTC. This encodes CASSLRGAGGLGQYF. The rearrangement links TRBV27 to TRBJ2-7; the match to TRBD1 covers 7 bases. Germline V CDR1 and CDR2: MNHEY, SMNVEV (reference sequence). Germline trimming cut 2 bases from V and 9 bases from J; bases unmatched to any gene: 13. CDR3 size: 15 residues.